This TCR beta chain was found in a study of T cell repertoires in cytomegalovirus infection. The germline V and J ends were trimmed by 3 bases and 3 bases, with 2 bases remaining between them. The germline V gene has CDR1 KGHDR and CDR2 SFDVKD. The CDR3 runs to 12 residues. TCRdb used MiXCR to reprocess the reads, holding one entry per CDR3 protein. The profile shows some 440,000 distinct CDR3 sequences, around 32% of them singletons. Sequences were obtained from PBMCs. V usage is TRBV24-1 and J usage is TRBJ1-5; the D is unclear. The clonotype originates from a human donor in good health (CMV status not recorded). Some clones in this sample may be carry-over from other donors' samples. The DNA of the CDR3 is TGTGCCACCAGTGATCCCAATCAGCCCCAGCATTTT. Translating it yields CATSDPNQPQHF.